The rows below give T cell receptor beta chains drawn from one sample of a study of blood T cell repertoires in COVID-19. TCRdb's copy holds only in-frame clones and misses some; the assay was immunoSEQ multiplex PCR. This table holds 62,000 or so clones, 80% to 90% found once. Sequencing was carried out using PBMCs or T cells enriched from blood (not recorded which). These receptors originate from a woman aged 35 to 49 with acute COVID-19. Both conserved end residues are part of each CDR3.

V gene: TRBV11-2
CDR3 protein: CASRFVREQFF

V gene: TRBV19
CDR3 protein: CASRVRTGEEDQPQHF

V gene: TRBV28
CDR3 protein: CASSYNYQPQHF

V gene: TRBV7-9
CDR3 protein: CASSLLGKDNEQFF

V gene: TRBV4-1
CDR3 protein: CASSQAGTGDGETQYF

V gene: TRBV19
CDR3 protein: CASSRRTGGKPQHF

V gene: TRBV28
CDR3 protein: CASSSRRGFAYGYTF

V gene: TRBV6-5
CDR3 protein: CASSSPGQGYGYTF

V gene: TRBV7-9
CDR3 protein: CASSHVGTGSEAFF

V gene: TRBV5-1
CDR3 protein: CASSLSAQGASRNIQYF

V gene: TRBV9
CDR3 protein: CASSPQISRATEAFF

V gene: TRBV4-2
CDR3 protein: CASSRGGLATGTGELFF

V gene: TRBV16
CDR3 protein: CASSQSKAGDGYTF

V gene: TRBV28
CDR3 protein: CASSVGTGGRAVYGYTF

V gene: TRBV28
CDR3 protein: CASSFLAGSNEQFF

V gene: TRBV27
CDR3 protein: CASSLSAGGRNSPLHF

V gene: TRBV7-9
CDR3 protein: CASGTAGQNQPQHF

V gene: TRBV6-1
CDR3 protein: CASSEVWDSFSGNTIYF

V gene: TRBV12-3/TRBV12-4
CDR3 protein: CASSFRGGDEQFF

V gene: TRBV20-1
CDR3 protein: CSAKEVYGYTF

V gene: TRBV28
CDR3 protein: CASSFASGGGTDTQYF

V gene: TRBV7-8
CDR3 protein: CASKQGINQPQHF

V gene: TRBV19
CDR3 protein: CASSIGGTNSPLHF

V gene: TRBV28
CDR3 protein: CASSSVPGQGSAGYTF

V gene: TRBV4-2
CDR3 protein: CASSLRLAEETQYF

V gene: TRBV5-4
CDR3 protein: CASTLGTSGRLETQYF

V gene: TRBV6-5
CDR3 protein: CASRFDRVTGNTIYF

V gene: TRBV5-6
CDR3 protein: CATYSGRRGPGQETQYF

V gene: TRBV19
CDR3 protein: CASSSGTGVLNEKLFF

V gene: TRBV2
CDR3 protein: CASSDTGGQPQHF

V gene: TRBV10-1
CDR3 protein: CASSEAIYYGYTF

V gene: TRBV25-1
CDR3 protein: CASSERGGTGYTF

V gene: TRBV28
CDR3 protein: CASQGGGYTF